This paragraph covers one T cell receptor (beta chain) sequence. The record originates from a study of blood T cells in healthy people across ages. Sample-barcoded 5' priming and a J-beta primer mix drove a second PCR of about 6 to 12 cycles. The template-switch adaptor was a 5' adaptor with 12 random nucleotides. It tagged each cDNA molecule. TCRdb passed the 5' RACE reads through MiXCR, listing each CDR3 protein once. The table includes fewer than 950,000 distinct CDR3 sequences, 36% detected once. V lost 4 bases and J 8 bases, leaving 9 bases between the germline ends. Per the germline V gene, CDR1 is SNHLY and CDR2 is FYNNEI. The CDR3 covers 12 residues.

Specimen: blood. J is TRBJ2-1 and V is TRBV2; D unclear. The sequence derives from a man younger than 35 in good health. Here the CDR3 reads CASSGGGDEQFF. DNA of the CDR3: TGTGCCAGCAGTGGGGGTGGGGATGAGCAGTTCTTC.